This paragraph reports one T cell receptor beta chain. It was with a sample-barcoded 5' primer and a J-beta primer mix that a second PCR of roughly 6 to 12 cycles was run. TCRdb ran MiXCR on the 5' RACE reads and lists one entry per CDR3 protein. The data contain 910,000 or so distinct CDR3 sequences, roughly 51% of them singletons. The data were obtained in a study of blood T cells in healthy people across ages. Sequencing used blood. This clonotype originated in a woman aged 60-70 years in good health.

In DNA, the CDR3 is TGCAGTGCGTACCCCTCCCGAGCGGGAGGGGGAGATACGCAGTATTTT. Amino acids: CSAYPSRAGGGDTQYF. The V call is TRBV20-1, the J call TRBJ2-3; 10 bases are shared with TRBD2. Germline values: CDR1 DFQATT, CDR2 SNEGSKA (reference sequence). V was clipped by 6 bases and J by 5 bases; unmatched bases: 14. The CDR3 covers 16 residues.